This T cell receptor beta chain is from a study of shared clonotypes between healthy human individuals. Remarks on this clone: Its antigen remains unknown.

With 4 bases removed from V and 6 bases from J, the gap between germline ends came to 13 bases. The germline gives CDR1 MNHNS, CDR2 SASEGT. The CDR3 has 13 amino acids. Study outcomes and limitations: In general, naive subsets displayed greater estimated richness than memory subsets did.

Method: immunoSEQ multiplex PCR; TCRdb's copy keeps in-frame clones and lacks some. The data show around 980,000 clones, around 78% seen once. The rearrangement joins TRBV6-1 to TRBJ2-7; TRBD2 might be the D (6 bases). The material sequenced was memory CD4+ T cells from PBMCs. The subset denotes: CD45RA-negative fraction. The clonotype originates from a man aged 18 to 29 in good health. Some clones in this sample may be carry-over from other donors' samples. CDR3 bases: TGTGCCAGCAGTGTGACTAGAAGGGGCGAGCAGTACTTC. It specifies CASSVTRRGEQYF.